These T cell receptor beta chains were read from a single sample in a study of blood T cell repertoires in COVID-19. Clones were sequenced by immunoSEQ multiplex PCR, and TCRdb holds only the in-frame ones, with some missing. The table records approximately 210,000 clones, 82% of them present only once. The sequenced material came from PBMCs or T cells enriched from blood (not recorded which). The receptor set was obtained from a man aged 40-49 years who had recovered from COVID-19. Both conserved end residues are part of each CDR3. A D gene is named only where the DNA matches it firmly.

j_gene: TRBJ1-2
v_gene: TRBV2
d_gene: NA
CDR3nt: TGTGCCAGCAGTGCGAACAGGGCCCCCTCTGCCTATGGCTACACCTTC
CDR3aa: CASSANRAPSAYGYTF

j_gene: TRBJ1-2
v_gene: TRBV12-3/TRBV12-4
d_gene: TRBD1
CDR3nt: TGTGCCAGCACCCCCCAGGGGGCCTATGGCTACACCTTC
CDR3aa: CASTPQGAYGYTF

j_gene: TRBJ2-1
v_gene: TRBV7-7
d_gene: TRBD2
CDR3nt: TGTGCTAGCAGCCTAGGACTAGCGGGAGCCTATGAGCAGTTCTTC
CDR3aa: CASSLGLAGAYEQFF

j_gene: TRBJ1-1
v_gene: TRBV14
d_gene: NA
CDR3nt: TGTGCCAGCAGCCCAAGGACAAAGAACACTGAAGCTTTCTTT
CDR3aa: CASSPRTKNTEAFF

j_gene: TRBJ1-1
v_gene: TRBV29-1
d_gene: TRBD1
CDR3nt: TGCAGCGGGACAGGGGACAGTGAAGCTTTCTTT
CDR3aa: CSGTGDSEAFF

j_gene: TRBJ1-2
v_gene: TRBV27
d_gene: TRBD1
CDR3nt: TGTGCCAGCAGTCTTACAGGGGACTATGGCTACACCTTC
CDR3aa: CASSLTGDYGYTF

j_gene: TRBJ1-1
v_gene: TRBV7-9
d_gene: TRBD1
CDR3nt: TGTGCCAGCAGCCTCAACCAGGGACAGGGAGGAGCTTTCTTT
CDR3aa: CASSLNQGQGGAFF

j_gene: TRBJ1-6
v_gene: TRBV7-9
d_gene: NA
CDR3nt: TGTGCCAGCAGTCGCCAGGGACTAGAGGACTCACCCCTCCACTTT
CDR3aa: CASSRQGLEDSPLHF

j_gene: TRBJ2-1
v_gene: TRBV5-4
d_gene: TRBD1
CDR3nt: TGTGCCAGCAGCGCAACGGGACAGTCCCTCCATGAGCAGTTCTTC
CDR3aa: CASSATGQSLHEQFF

j_gene: TRBJ2-3
v_gene: TRBV27
d_gene: TRBD2
CDR3nt: TGTGCCAGCAGTGTGACTAGCGGCACAGATACGCAGTATTTT
CDR3aa: CASSVTSGTDTQYF

j_gene: TRBJ2-7
v_gene: TRBV28
d_gene: NA
CDR3nt: TGTGCCAGCACGTCAGGACAATCCTACGAGCAGTACTTC
CDR3aa: CASTSGQSYEQYF

j_gene: TRBJ1-1
v_gene: TRBV12-3/TRBV12-4
d_gene: NA
CDR3nt: TGTGCCAGCTCAGGAGGCTCGAACACTGAAGCTTTCTTT
CDR3aa: CASSGGSNTEAFF

j_gene: TRBJ2-4
v_gene: TRBV7-2
d_gene: NA
CDR3nt: TGTGCCAGCAGCCCTAGCGAGATAATAGCCAAAAACATTCAGTACTTC
CDR3aa: CASSPSEIIAKNIQYF

j_gene: TRBJ2-2
v_gene: TRBV6-5
d_gene: NA
CDR3nt: TGTGCCAGCAGTTACATGCAGTCCGGGGAGCTGTTTTTT
CDR3aa: CASSYMQSGELFF

j_gene: TRBJ1-2
v_gene: TRBV30
d_gene: TRBD1
CDR3nt: TGTGCCTGGAGTGTGGGACAGGGGGCTGGCTACACCTTC
CDR3aa: CAWSVGQGAGYTF